This record covers a single T cell receptor beta chain. The sample originates from a study of blood T cell repertoires in COVID-19. About the research overall: Whether acute or convalescent, the COVID-19 samples came from the United States, Italy and Spain. PBMCs, B-cell-depleted T cells, or T cells provided the cDNA or gDNA that made up the material.

V was pared by 8 bases and J by 3 bases, with 12 bases of the junction left unmatched. Looked up from germline, CDR1 is MDHEN and CDR2 is SYDVKM. This CDR3 region has 18 residues. In the original analysis: Reference gene primer amplification gave estimated nucleated cell counts. Sequencing was performed with immunoSEQ multiplex PCR; in TCRdb, only in-frame clones are kept and a portion is missing. The DNA was the basis for D and trimming; V, J and clone size are from that table. The table includes a few hundred thousand clones, roughly 84% detected once. Sequencing input: peripheral blood. The clonotype was recovered from a woman aged 35 to 49 who had recovered from COVID-19. The rearrangement joins TRBV28 to TRBJ1-6, with 11 bases identical to TRBD1. As DNA, the CDR3 is TGTGCCAGCGGTGACCGGACAGGGGGCAACTTCTATAATTCACCCCTCCACTTT. Encoded protein: CASGDRTGGNFYNSPLHF.